The 12 T cell receptor beta chains in this list originate from one sample, sequenced in a study of cytomegalovirus exposure and HLA in healthy donors. Using immunoSEQ multiplex PCR, the repertoire was profiled, and TCRdb retains in-frame clones only, with some absent. The table has around 190,000 clones, around 80% seen once. Sequencing input: PBMCs. These receptors were obtained from a woman between 25 and 40 years old in good health and CMV-seronegative.

CDR3 DNA sequence: TGTGCCAGCAGTTTTTCGAGGGACAGCTACACAGATACGCAGTATTTT. This translates into CASSFSRDSYTDTQYF. This chain uses TRBV28 with TRBJ2-3; TRBD1 aligns across 7 bases. V was clipped by 3 bases and J by 2 bases; unmatched bases: 8. CDR1 and CDR2 from the germline V gene are MDHEN and SYDVKM. This CDR3 is built from 16 residues. Using reference TRBV28 and TRBJ2-3 for the parts outside the CDR3, the full variable domain is DVKVTQSSRYLVKRTGEKVFLECVQDMDHENMFWYRQDPGLGLRLIYFSYDVKMKEKGDIPEGYSVSREKKERFSLILESASTNQTSMYLCASSFSRDSYTDTQYFGPGTRLTVL.

The genes are TRBV6-1 and TRBJ1-1; possible D gene TRBD1, 6 bases. Deletions cut 4 bases from V and 1 base from J, with 10 bases between. This CDR3 has 14 amino acids. Looked up from germline, CDR1 is MNHNS and CDR2 is SASEGT. Here the CDR3 reads CASSVTGQNTEAFF. CDR3 DNA: TGTGCCAGCAGTGTCACAGGGCAGAACACTGAAGCTTTCTTT.

The chain employs TRBV5-8 and TRBJ2-7; 7 positions agree with TRBD1. V lost 3 bases, J lost 3 bases, and 12 bases stayed unmatched. This CDR3 has 16 amino acids. Germline CDR1 SGHTS, CDR2 YDEGEE. In nucleotides, the CDR3 is TGTGCCAGCAGCTGGAGTGGGACAGCTATACGCTACGAGCAGTACTTC. This gives the protein CASSWSGTAIRYEQYF.

This sequence joins TRBV9 and TRBJ2-7; perhaps TRBD2 as D (5 bases). The CDR3 spans 15 residues. The V end was cut by 0 bases, the J end by 0 bases, with 10 bases between. Per germline, CDR1 SGDLS and CDR2 YYNGEE. CDR3 in DNA: TGTGCCAGCAGCGTAGATGGACTCAGCTCCTACGAGCAGTACTTC. Amino acids: CASSVDGLSSYEQYF. Variable domain in full (rest from reference TRBV9 and TRBJ2-7): DSGVTQTPKHLITATGQRVTLRCSPRSGDLSVYWYQQSLDQGLQFLIQYYNGEERAKGNILERFSAQQFPDLHSELNLSSLELGDSALYFCASSVDGLSSYEQYFGPGTRLTVT.

J is TRBJ2-7 and V is TRBV30; 8 bases map to TRBD2. V lost 0 bases and J lost 2; bases outside the gene matches: 3. In germline, CDR1 is GTSNPN, CDR2 SVGIG (reference sequence). The CDR3 extends over 14 amino acids. This CDR3 is CAWSVRGLAYEQYF. The CDR3 nucleotides read TGTGCCTGGAGTGTACGGGGACTAGCCTACGAGCAGTACTTC.

V and J are TRBV9 and TRBJ1-1, with a tentative D call TRBD1 (5 bases). V shed 0 bases and J shed 4 bases, with 13 bases lying between them. Germline assignment: CDR1 SGDLS and CDR2 YYNGEE. This CDR3 contains 15 residues. In nucleotides, the CDR3 is TGTGCCAGCAGCGTAGTGGCCGGAAGGGGCACTGAAGCTTTCTTT. It is translated as CASSVVAGRGTEAFF.

The rearrangement joins TRBV19 to TRBJ2-2; 11 nucleotides align to TRBD2. This CDR3 spans 16 amino acids. The V gene's germline CDR1 is LNHDA and CDR2 SQIVND (reference sequence). V lost 6 bases to trimming and J lost 9 bases; unmatched junction nucleotides: 12. The CDR3 DNA sequence: TGTGCCAGTAGACAAGGGACTAGCGGATATAGCCGGGAGCTGTTTTTT. Translation: CASRQGTSGYSRELFF.

The chain joins TRBV5-6 to TRBJ1-4, with D hard to call. This CDR3 is built from 15 residues. The V gene lost 0 bases and the J gene lost 0 bases, with 6 bases spanning the gap. Germline V gene data show CDR1 as SGHDT and CDR2 as YYEEEE. The chain's CDR3 is CASSLGHSTNEKLFF. The CDR3 DNA is TGTGCCAGCAGCTTGGGACACTCAACTAATGAAAAACTGTTTTTT.

The CDR3 DNA reads TGTGCCAGCAGTTCTTCCCCCTCAGCGGGAGGGGACGAGCAGTACTTC. Translation: CASSSSPSAGGDEQYF. The rearrangement joins TRBV6-5 to TRBJ2-7; 10 nucleotides agree with TRBD2. The V segment lost 4 bases and the J segment 5 bases; nucleotides outside the gene matches: 11. This CDR3 has 16 amino acids. Germline CDR1 and CDR2: MNHEY and SVGAGI.

The chain couples TRBV6-1 to TRBJ2-3; TRBD2 agrees at 10 bases. Germline CDR1 and CDR2: MNHNS and SASEGT. The CDR3 has 15 amino acids. V shed 2 bases and J 7 bases; nucleotides not matched to a gene: 6. CDR3 sequence (DNA): TGTGCCAGCAGTGAAAGAGCGGGAGGGCCTCATACGCAGTATTTT. Amino acid sequence: CASSERAGGPHTQYF.

This clone has just one count. This chain connects TRBV7-2 to TRBJ1-1; the match to TRBD1 covers 10 bases. Trimming removed 5 bases from V and 10 bases from J; junction bases left unmatched: 4. From germline, CDR1 is SGHTA and CDR2 FQGNSA. The CDR3 is made up of 12 amino acids. The CDR3 loop reads CASSPDRGRAFF. The CDR3 DNA reads TGTGCCAGCAGCCCTGACAGGGGGCGAGCTTTCTTT.

This clone was picked up a small number of times. The chain has TRBV19 and TRBJ2-2; the D gene is possibly TRBD2 (5 bases). This CDR3 is 14 amino acids long. The V gene's germline CDR1 is LNHDA and CDR2 SQIVND (reference sequence). The ends were cut back, 5 bases at V and 6 bases at J, with 13 bases in the middle. Here the CDR3 DNA reads TGTGCCAGTAGTTCTCAGAGGGTACCCGGGGAGCTGTTTTTT. Translation: CASSSQRVPGELFF.